This T cell receptor beta chain originates from a study of T-cell reconstitution after alpha-beta-depleted transplantation in children. Unique molecular identifiers featured in how the TCRbeta library was prepared. TCRdb ran MiXCR on the PCR reads and lists one entry per CDR3 protein. The sample yields some 500,000 distinct CDR3 sequences, about a sixth seen once. There are many counts of this clonotype. This clonotype originated in a human donor who donated a stem cell graft to a child with acute lymphoblastic leukemia. Sequencing used PBMCs from the stem cell graft donor, obtained from the stem cell graft.

CDR3 residues: CASSLGAGAYNEQFF. The CDR3 DNA reads as TGCGCCAGCAGCTTGGGAGCGGGGGCCTACAATGAGCAGTTCTTC. The chain uses TRBV5-1 and TRBJ2-1; the match to TRBD2 covers 8 bases. Trimming took 0 bases from V and 2 from J; bases not matched to a gene: 1. The CDR3 has 15 residues. Germline V CDR1 and CDR2: SGHRS, YFSETQ. Looking up the rest from reference TRBV5-1 and TRBJ2-1 gives the full variable domain: KAGVTQTPRYLIKTRGQQVTLSCSPISGHRSVSWYQQTPGQGLQFLFEYFSETQRNKGNFPGRFSGRQFSNSRSEMNVSTLELGDSALYLCASSLGAGAYNEQFFGPGTRLTVL.